The sequence of this TCR beta chain was determined in a study of cytomegalovirus exposure and HLA in healthy donors. Study overall: The 90 to 150 validation repertoires used the same platform as the roughly 620 first-cohort repertoires, a later analysis reported.

Study-wide results and caveats: The authors confirmed in vitro that three CMV-associated chains were specific for CMV antigens.

Germline V gene lookup returns CDR1 MDHEN and CDR2 SYDVKM. CDR3 length: 14 amino acids. The V segment lost 3 bases and the J segment 3 bases; nucleotides outside the gene matches: 3. This clone was recorded once. Its target is not known. The assay was immunoSEQ multiplex PCR, and TCRdb's table has in-frame clones only and misses some. The sample holds more than 250,000 clones, roughly 88% seen once. This TCR came from a woman under 30 in good health and CMV-seronegative. What was sequenced was PBMCs. V and J are TRBV28 and TRBJ1-2; 8 nucleotides align to TRBD1. The CDR3 DNA is TGTGCCAGCAGTTTCCCAGGGGGCTACTATGGCTACACCTTC. This codes for CASSFPGGYYGYTF.